Each of the 6 T cell receptor beta chains below was sequenced from the same sample in a study of response to subunit inactivated influenza vaccine. Each CDR3 protein is one row after TCRdb ran MiXCR on the RT-PCR reads. The sample lists about 570,000 distinct CDR3 sequences; around 11% were seen once. This same sample was also taken into another study, of T cells expressing NK-cell markers. That investigation notes: Libraries used 5'RACE template switching adding universal primer site and UMIs.

This material consisted of PBMCs from blood, taken on the day of vaccination. The receptors were gathered from a man aged 45 to 65 who received an inactivated influenza vaccine.

The chain recombines TRBV18 with TRBJ2-5; no clear D. Between the trimmed V and J ends, which lost 4 bases and 5 bases, there was a span of 11 bases. CDR1 is KGHSH and CDR2 is LQKENI in the germline V gene. The CDR3 is 13 residues long. CDR3 bases: TGTGCCAGCTCACTTTTTTTTGCGGAGACCCAGTACTTC. It encodes CASSLFFAETQYF.

This chain connects TRBV19 to TRBJ2-2; D might be TRBD2 (5 bases). This CDR3 has 13 residues. Between the trimmed V and J ends, which lost 7 bases and 5 bases, there was a span of 11 bases. Germline V gene data show CDR1 as LNHDA and CDR2 as SQIVND (reference sequence). The CDR3 coding sequence is TGTGCCAGTAACGGGATACGGACCGGGGAGCTGTTTTTT. It yields the protein CASNGIRTGELFF. The full variable domain, completed using reference TRBV19 and TRBJ2-2, is DGGITQSPKYLFRKEGQNVTLSCEQNLNHDAMYWYRQDPGQGLRLIYYSQIVNDFQKGDIAEGYSVSREKKESFPLTVTSAQKNPTAFYLCASNGIRTGELFFGEGSRLTVL.

The V and J genes are TRBV7-2 and TRBJ2-7; D is unclear. The CDR3 has 13 residues. V was shortened by 5 bases and J by 6 bases, with 14 bases between the two germline ends. Germline V lookup: CDR1 SGHTA, CDR2 FQGNSA. The CDR3 DNA follows: TGTGCCAGCAGCCCCACTCCTTGGCTCGAGCAGTACTTC. Protein product: CASSPTPWLEQYF. Based on the CDR3 plus reference TRBV7-2 and TRBJ2-7, the full variable domain is GAGVSQSPSNKVTEKGKDVELRCDPISGHTALYWYRQSLGQGLEFLIYFQGNSAPDKSGLPSDRFSAERTGGSVSTLTIQRTQQEDSAVYLCASSPTPWLEQYFGPGTRLTVT.

There are a few counts of this clonotype. The chain employs TRBV28 and TRBJ2-7; D might be TRBD2 (5 bases). V shed 1 base and J shed 2 bases, with 15 bases lying between them. This CDR3 has 16 residues. Germline CDR1 MDHEN, CDR2 SYDVKM. The CDR3 nucleotides read TGTGCCAGCAGTTTATTAGGAGAGGGCCTTGCCTACGAGCAGTACTTC. As protein: CASSLLGEGLAYEQYF.

This rearrangement joins TRBV7-9 to TRBJ2-5; 7 bases align to TRBD2. The CDR3 is 16 amino acids. Losses at the gene ends were 0 bases for V and 4 bases for J; bases not matched to a gene: 8. In germline, CDR1 is SEHNR, CDR2 FQNEAQ (reference sequence). In DNA form, the CDR3 reads TGTGCCAGCAGCTTAGCGAGCGGGATGGGCCTAGAGACCCAGTACTTC. Protein sequence: CASSLASGMGLETQYF.

This clonotype was seen many times. CDR3 in amino acids: CASRRDSSNQPQHF. The DNA for the CDR3 is TGTGCCAGCAGACGCGACAGTTCCAATCAGCCCCAGCATTTT. J is TRBJ1-5 and V is TRBV6-2 or TRBV6-3, with a weak D call TRBD1 (5 bases). The CDR3 has 14 amino acids. Trimming took 6 bases from V and 3 from J, leaving 12 bases between them. Germline V CDR1 and CDR2: MNHEY, SVGEGT.